This T cell receptor (beta chain) was recorded in a study of beta chain features in type 1 diabetes. Regarding the study as a whole: Among patients with Type 1 diabetes, TCRB CDR3s were moderately but significantly shorter in every one of the four CD4+ subsets.

As to this clone: Its specificity is unknown.

V shed 4 bases, J shed 6 bases, and the junction held 6 bases outside the gene matches. Germline CDR1 is MNHEY and CDR2 is SVGAGI. There are 14 residues in the CDR3. Reverse transcribing all isolated RNA meant expressed TCRB transcripts were sequenced. This table comes from immunoSEQ multiplex PCR, and its TCRdb copy is limited to in-frame clones, with some not included. The data contain hundreds of thousands of clones, about 15% of them singletons. Material for sequencing was naive CD4+ T cells from blood. The receptor was isolated from a young man with type 1 diabetes. V usage is TRBV6-5 and J usage is TRBJ1-2; 9 nucleotides line up with TRBD1. The CDR3 here is CASSWGTGNHGYTF. As DNA, the CDR3 is TGTGCCAGCAGTTGGGGGACAGGGAACCATGGCTACACCTTC.